This is a list of T cell receptor beta chains from one sample in a study of T cells in Graves' hyperthyroidism and ophthalmopathy. TCRdb re-called the multiplex PCR reads with MiXCR, one entry per CDR3 protein. This table has more than 300,000 distinct CDR3 sequences, about 17% appearing once. Sequencing was done on a sample of blood. The origin of the receptors is a woman aged 30 to 39 with Graves' hyperthyroidism that later progressed to Graves' ophthalmopathy. Each CDR3 is given with its conserved first and last residue.

V gene: TRBV20-1; CDR3 protein: CSARGAGGEQFF
V gene: TRBV7-9; CDR3 protein: CASSNTEAFF
V gene: TRBV2; CDR3 protein: CASRSTGYRGPQETQYF
V gene: TRBV5-1; CDR3 protein: CASSEGGEQFF
V gene: TRBV3-1; CDR3 protein: CASSYNSNQPQHF
V gene: TRBV10-3; CDR3 protein: CAISGHRAGAGANVLTF
V gene: TRBV5-1; CDR3 protein: CASSTRGGATGELFF
V gene: TRBV19; CDR3 protein: CASSTLTRLEVNYGYTF
V gene: TRBV7-8; CDR3 protein: CASSSDSGRAYNEQFF
V gene: TRBV12-3/TRBV12-4; CDR3 protein: CASSLRGRFLRDTGELFF
V gene: TRBV5-1; CDR3 protein: CASSFRDRGGTGELSF
V gene: TRBV4-1; CDR3 protein: CASSQTLGGRGGETQYF
V gene: TRBV29-1; CDR3 protein: CSVPGADWGGELFF
V gene: TRBV6-1; CDR3 protein: CASGASPGGDTGELFF
V gene: TRBV7-2; CDR3 protein: CASSVSGTTLSYEQYF
V gene: TRBV7-9; CDR3 protein: CASSVFLAGGHQETQYF
V gene: TRBV4-2; CDR3 protein: CASSHHEGGTGELFF
V gene: TRBV6-1; CDR3 protein: CASIWQAANEQFF
V gene: TRBV19; CDR3 protein: CASSLRRERANTEAFF
V gene: TRBV6-1; CDR3 protein: CASSPGHSNNEQFF
V gene: TRBV7-2; CDR3 protein: CASRETGKDYGYTF
V gene: TRBV14; CDR3 protein: CASSQDVNSSPGELFF
V gene: TRBV28; CDR3 protein: CASSLINQGLWRKLFF
V gene: TRBV7-8; CDR3 protein: CASSLETVGSPLHF
V gene: TRBV28; CDR3 protein: CASSIRLAGGLTDTQYF
V gene: TRBV2; CDR3 protein: CASSEGVAGVYEQYF
V gene: TRBV27; CDR3 protein: CASSFRDTYSPLHF
V gene: TRBV29-1; CDR3 protein: CSVDTGNYGYTF
V gene: TRBV9; CDR3 protein: CASSGLTGGLYETQYF
V gene: TRBV15; CDR3 protein: CATSRDEGGADTQYF
V gene: TRBV20-1; CDR3 protein: CSATLDSGGWKTQYF
V gene: TRBV6-2/TRBV6-3; CDR3 protein: CASSYPGQGVYEQYF
V gene: TRBV5-1; CDR3 protein: CASSLDYRDYGYTF
V gene: TRBV30; CDR3 protein: CAWGGQVLNTEAFF
V gene: TRBV19; CDR3 protein: CASSTKSGTPYGYTF
V gene: TRBV6-1; CDR3 protein: CASGASYGYTF
V gene: TRBV6-1; CDR3 protein: CASSMTQLVDSPLHF